This T cell receptor (beta chain) is drawn from a study of CD8 T cells in ankylosing spondylitis (dated by TCRdb to the late 2010s). General notes on the study: To find TCR variants linked to disease, the study profiled T cell receptor beta repertoires in ankylosing spondylitis patients and healthy donors. The full study cohort was made up of about two dozen ankylosing spondylitis patients and around 100 healthy donors. Peripheral blood was sampled, and synovial fluid was also collected from ankylosing spondylitis patients.

The run used an Illumina HiSeq 2500. TCR beta libraries were prepared by quantitative 5'-RACE with molecular barcodes. The study's own analysis went as follows. To identify disease-linked TCR variants, a new computational method was used, one built on a probabilistic model of VDJ rearrangement. TCRdb itself trimmed the public reads at Q25 with fastp, ran MiXCR and retained productive beta chains. Under each unique CDR3 protein, matching rows form one entry showing the most common genes and DNA. For this entry, the V and J calls and clone size follow TCRdb and not the study's own pipeline. This sample holds roughly 90,000 distinct CDR3 sequences; approximately 8.9% were observed only once. The top ten clonotypes cover 30% to 35% of the sample. This clonotype came up a few times. This receptor's antigen is unknown. Base qualities were left out, and no much larger clone turns up one base away. The junction carries 8 bases between V and J, which are trimmed by 0 bases and 5 bases respectively. The CDR1 and CDR2 encoded by the germline V gene are SGHRS and YFSETQ. There are 13 amino acids in the CDR3, from cysteine to phenylalanine inclusive. Only the CDR3 DNA stays, 39 bases, in frame from base 1.

Overall study results and their limits: According to the report, matched synovial fluid samples from ankylosing spondylitis patients were significantly enriched for the disease-linked clones. The disease-linked clones had a CD8+ phenotype and were found at relatively low frequencies in peripheral blood. Some TCR beta motif variants had previously been reported in synovial fluid and blood of reactive arthritis patients, which suggested common disease-initiation mechanisms. Blood from ankylosing spondylitis patients appeared to be characterized by a TCR beta motif composed of eight highly homologous amino acid variants.

The chain is encoded by TRBV5-1 joined to TRBJ2-5; there is no confident call for the D gene. The sequencing input was blood, either unsorted or a sorted T cell fraction (not recorded which). The sequence came from a male donor with ankylosing spondylitis. The nucleotides read TGCGCCAGCAGCTTGGACCCTATGGAGACCCAGTACTTC. Translation gives CASSLDPMETQYF.